This TCR beta chain was documented in a study of early stage breast cancer tumors. Study overall: ER+/PR+/HER2- status applied to about 80% of the 16 invasive breast tumors.

The CDR3 runs to 13 residues. V shed 6 bases, J shed 8 bases, and the junction held 8 bases outside the gene matches. The V gene's germline CDR1 is MNHEY and CDR2 SMNVEV (reference sequence). Blood replicates held 0.5 ug DNA, tumor or normal breast approximately 1.5 ug, two each. Method: immunoSEQ multiplex PCR; TCRdb's copy keeps in-frame clones and lacks some. The sample carries just over 50,000 clones, around 78% recorded once. The sequencing input was blood. The receptor comes from a person aged 35 to 50 with breast cancer. This chain uses TRBV27 with TRBJ1-2; TRBD1 aligns across 8 bases. The chain's CDR3 is CASRATGVIGYTF. DNA for the CDR3: TGTGCCAGCAGGGCGACAGGGGTTATCGGCTACACCTTC.